These 29 T cell receptor beta chains came from one sample sequenced in a study of T cells in women clearing cervical HPV infection. Sequencing used immunoSEQ multiplex PCR; TCRdb keeps in-frame clones, though not all of them. The sample yields around 30,000 clones, of which the top ten take up approximately 6.8%. Sample: blood buffy coat. The receptors come from a woman between 18 and 69 years old with a cervical HPV16 infection that either progressed to CIN3+ or cleared (not recorded which).

Of note for this clone: The read ends 3 residues shy of where the CDR3 ends; the end is completed using the germline J gene. The chain recombines TRBV28 with TRBJ2-5; 12 bases match TRBD1. There are 15 residues in the CDR3. Trimming cost V 6 bases and J 5 bases; bases outside gene matches: 7. The germline gives CDR1 MDHEN, CDR2 SYDVKM. The CDR3 sequence: CASRKGQGARETQYF. CDR3 DNA (partial): TGTGCCAGCAGGAAGGGACAGGGGGCTCGGGAGACC.

Of note for this clone: The CDR3 is cut off 3 residues early in the read; its end comes from the germline J gene. The chain couples TRBV30 to TRBJ1-2, with TRBD1 matching 9 bases. Trimming took 1 base from V and 6 from J; bases not matched to a gene: 9. CDR1 is GTSNPN and CDR2 is SVGIG in the germline V gene (reference sequence). The CDR3 extends over 15 amino acids. The CDR3 is CAWSAPDRGRDGYTF. The sequenced part of the CDR3 DNA is TGTGCCTGGAGTGCGCCGGACAGGGGTCGTGATGGC.

Concerning this clone: The CDR3 goes on 3 residues after the read ends, and that part is filled in from the germline J gene. The chain has TRBV9 and TRBJ2-3, with D possibly matching TRBD1 (5 bases). The CDR3 covers 14 residues. Germline CDR1 SGDLS, CDR2 YYNGEE. CDR3 loop: CASSVAGSQETQYF. The sequenced CDR3 bases are TGTGCCAGCAGCGTGGCAGGGTCCCAAGAGACG.

As for this clone: The read halts 3 residues ahead of the CDR3 end, with the missing end drawn from the germline J gene. J is TRBJ1-4 and V is TRBV30; D unclear. CDR3 length: 16 amino acids. Between the trimmed V and J ends, which lost 1 base and 7 bases, there was a span of 19 bases. The germline V gene has CDR1 GTSNPN and CDR2 SVGIG (reference sequence). This CDR3 reads CAWSESRHQEFEKLFF. The CDR3 DNA, read in part, is TGTGCCTGGAGTGAGTCCCGCCACCAGGAATTTGAAAAA.

About this clone: The CDR3 end is not reached by the read, which stops 3 residues before it; the germline J gene fills it in. V and J are TRBV18 and TRBJ1-1, with no clear D. Per germline, CDR1 KGHSH and CDR2 LQKENI. Trimming removed 1 base from V and 5 bases from J, with 8 bases in between. This CDR3 has 13 residues. The CDR3 protein is CASSPHQATEAFF. The sequenced part of the CDR3 DNA is TGTGCCAGCTCACCACATCAGGCAACTGAA.

With respect to this clone: From the germline J gene comes the end of the CDR3, since the read stops 3 residues before it. The V call is TRBV6-1, the J call TRBJ1-6; possibly TRBD1 for D (6 bases). Germline values: CDR1 MNHNS, CDR2 SASEGT. The CDR3 consists of 13 residues. Trimming took off 4 bases at V and 7 bases at J, with 8 bases between the two ends. The CDR3 is CASSAGVNSPLHF. The covered CDR3 bases are TGTGCCAGCAGTGCAGGGGTGAATTCACCC.

About this clone: The read ends 3 residues shy of where the CDR3 ends; the end is completed using the germline J gene. The chain uses TRBV5-1 and TRBJ2-1, with 7 bases fitting TRBD1. CDR1 and CDR2 (germline): SGHRS, YFSETQ. V lost 3 bases, J lost 7 bases, and 10 bases stayed unmatched. This CDR3 has 15 amino acids. The CDR3 region is CASSSRDRTLNEQFF. The CDR3 bases that were read are TGCGCCAGCAGCTCCCGGGACAGAACCCTTAATGAG.

As concerns this clone: The read ends 3 residues before the CDR3 terminus; that terminus is restored from the germline J gene. The rearrangement uses TRBV7-8 and TRBJ2-1; 11 nucleotides line up with TRBD2. Trimming took 5 bases from V and 4 from J; bases not matched to a gene: 7. The CDR3 totals 16 residues. Germline CDR1 is SGHVS and CDR2 is FQNEAQ. The chain's CDR3 is CASSRLAGNLYNEQFF. The covered CDR3 bases are TGTGCCAGCAGCCGACTAGCGGGAAACCTTTACAATGAG.

CDR3 DNA (partial): TGCAGTGCTAGAGACAGGGGACAGGGCAGGGATTCACCC. It encodes CSARDRGQGRDSP. In full, the CDR3 reads CSARDRGQGRDSPLHF. The chain combines TRBV20-1 with TRBJ1-6, with 9 positions matching TRBD1. The read is 3 residues too short to cover the CDR3 end, so that end is filled in from the germline J gene. CDR1 and CDR2 (germline): DFQATT, SNEGSKA (reference sequence). The CDR3 runs to 16 residues. The ends lost 0 bases at V and 8 bases at J; junction bases unmatched: 8.

A note on this clone: Coverage ceases 3 residues before the CDR3 finishes, and the germline J gene fills in the end. The rearrangement links TRBV19 to TRBJ2-6; D is perhaps TRBD1 (5 bases). V was trimmed by 4 bases and J by 2 bases, leaving 12 bases between them. Germline values: CDR1 LNHDA, CDR2 SQIVND (reference sequence). This CDR3 has 16 amino acids. CDR3 residues: CASSRAQAAGANVLTF. CDR3 DNA, as far as it was read: TGTGCCAGTAGTAGAGCACAGGCGGCTGGGGCCAACGTC.

This CDR3 is CSALISGPTYNEQFF. The CDR3 DNA, read in part, is TGCAGTGCTCTCATTAGCGGGCCGACCTACAATGAG. The rearrangement uses TRBV20-1 and TRBJ2-1, with 7 bases identical to TRBD2. The read ends 3 residues shy of where the CDR3 ends; the end is completed using the germline J gene. V trimming: 5 bases; J trimming: 2 bases; junction bases outside the gene matches: 9. CDR1 and CDR2 (germline): DFQATT, SNEGSKA (reference sequence). This CDR3 comprises 15 residues.

As concerns this clone: The CDR3 end is not reached by the read, which stops 3 residues before it; the germline J gene fills it in. The J gene is TRBJ2-3, the V gene TRBV5-4; a possible D gene is TRBD1 (6 bases). Germline lookup yields CDR1 SGHNT and CDR2 YYREEE (reference sequence). The V end lost 4 bases, the J end lost 3 bases, and 9 bases lay between the germline ends. This CDR3 contains 13 residues. The CDR3 bases that were read are TGTGCCAGCAGCACCACAGGGACAGATACG. Its translation: CASSTTGTDT. The full CDR3 reads CASSTTGTDTQYF.

On this clone: The read ends 3 residues shy of where the CDR3 ends; the end is completed using the germline J gene. This chain links TRBV20-1 with TRBJ2-4; a possible D gene is TRBD2 (5 bases). CDR1 and CDR2 from the germline V gene are DFQATT and SNEGSKA (reference sequence). This CDR3 comprises 16 residues. The part of the CDR3 DNA that was read is TGCAGTGCTAGAGATCCGGGAAAGACGGGGTACTATGGT. Amino acid sequence: CSARDPGKTGYYG. The complete CDR3 reads CSARDPGKTGYYGQYF.

About this clone: Read sequence stops 3 residues before the CDR3 end, and the germline J gene provides the missing end. The gene calls are TRBV19 and TRBJ1-5, with TRBD1 identical over 9 bases. The CDR3 has 15 residues. Germline trimming cut 5 bases from V and 7 bases from J; bases unmatched to any gene: 9. CDR1 and CDR2 from the germline V gene are LNHDA and SQIVND (reference sequence). The covered CDR3 bases are TGTGCCAGTAGTCCGACGGGGGACAGGGTCCAGCCC. Its protein product is CASSPTGDRVQP. The complete CDR3 reads CASSPTGDRVQPQHF. The entire variable domain, with the rest obtained from reference TRBV19 and TRBJ1-5, is as follows: DGGITQSPKYLFRKEGQNVTLSCEQNLNHDAMYWYRQDPGQGLRLIYYSQIVNDFQKGDIAEGYSVSREKKESFPLTVTSAQKNPTAFYLCASSPTGDRVQPQHFGDGTRLSIL.

With regard to this clone: The read is 3 residues too short to cover the CDR3 end, so that end is filled in from the germline J gene. The chain has TRBV2 and TRBJ1-2; D is ambiguous. Germline V gives CDR1 SNHLY, CDR2 FYNNEI. There are 13 residues in the CDR3. Trimming pared 5 bases from V and 1 base from J, leaving 8 bases between. The sequenced part of the CDR3 DNA is TGTGCCAGCAGTCGCGGTTTTAACTATGGC. Its translation: CASSRGFNYG. The complete CDR3 sequence is CASSRGFNYGYTF. Looking up the rest from reference TRBV2 and TRBJ1-2 gives the full variable domain: EPEVTQTPSHQVTQMGQEVILRCVPISNHLYFYWYRQILGQKVEFLVSFYNNEISEKSEIFDDQFSVERPDGSNFTLKIRSTKLEDSAMYFCASSRGFNYGYTFGSGTRLTVV.

In the case of this clone: Read coverage stops 3 residues before the CDR3 terminus; the germline J gene supplies the remainder. The chain employs TRBV7-2 and TRBJ2-7; TRBD2 matches at 10 bases. Looked up from germline, CDR1 is SGHTA and CDR2 is FQGNSA. Trimming cost V 5 bases and J 3 bases; bases outside gene matches: 4. The CDR3 loop spans 14 amino acids. CDR3 bases read: TGTGCCAGCAGCCTTCGGACTAGCGGCTACGAG. Translation: CASSLRTSGYE. The entire CDR3 reads CASSLRTSGYEQYF. Complete variable domain (other parts from reference TRBV7-2 and TRBJ2-7): GAGVSQSPSNKVTEKGKDVELRCDPISGHTALYWYRQSLGQGLEFLIYFQGNSAPDKSGLPSDRFSAERTGGSVSTLTIQRTQQEDSAVYLCASSLRTSGYEQYFGPGTRLTVT.

On this clone: Coverage ceases 3 residues before the CDR3 finishes, and the germline J gene fills in the end. The J gene is TRBJ1-2, the V gene TRBV28; TRBD1 matches at 7 bases. With 3 bases clipped from V and 3 bases from J, the junction kept 10 bases outside the gene matches. This CDR3 contains 16 residues. Germline lookup yields CDR1 MDHEN and CDR2 SYDVKM. Partial CDR3 DNA: TGTGCCAGCAGTTTCCCACCTGCCCAGGGGGACTATGGC. As protein: CASSFPPAQGDYG. The entire CDR3 reads CASSFPPAQGDYGYTF.

As for this clone: The missing CDR3 end, 3 residues past where the read stops, is filled in from the germline J gene. The V call is TRBV7-9, the J call TRBJ2-2, with D hard to call. Germline CDR1 reads SEHNR; CDR2 reads FQNEAQ (reference sequence). The CDR3 has 10 amino acids. The CDR3 region is CASSLAVLFF. The CDR3 bases that were read are TGTGCCAGCAGCTTAGCCGTG.

Concerning this clone itself: The read comes to an end 3 residues before the CDR3 does, leaving the germline J gene to fill in the end. The chain joins TRBV2 to TRBJ1-1, with TRBD1 as a possible D gene (6 bases). Per the germline V gene, CDR1 is SNHLY and CDR2 is FYNNEI. This CDR3 contains 14 residues. Trimming took off 6 bases at V and 6 bases at J, with 17 bases between the two ends. The covered CDR3 bases are TGTGCCAGCAGCCCCGACAGGAGTAGGGCTGAA. Its translation: CASSPDRSRAE. Given in full, the CDR3 is CASSPDRSRAEAFF.

On this clone itself: The sequence runs out 3 residues before the end of the CDR3; the remainder is reconstructed from the germline J gene. The chain joins TRBV7-3 to TRBJ1-2; D perhaps matches TRBD1 (6 bases). The CDR3 runs to 16 residues. CDR1 is SGHTA and CDR2 is FQGTGA in the germline V gene. The CDR3 DNA, read in part, is TGTGCCAGCAGCCAGGAGCCGGGACAACCCTACAATGAC. It specifies CASSQEPGQPYND. The whole CDR3 sequence is CASSQEPGQPYNDYTF. Based on the CDR3 plus reference TRBV7-3 and TRBJ1-2, the full variable domain is GAGVSQTPSNKVTEKGKYVELRCDPISGHTALYWYRQSLGQGPEFLIYFQGTGAADDSGLPNDRFFAVRPEGSVSTLKIQRTERGDSAVYLCASSQEPGQPYNDYTFGSGTRLTVV.

A note on this clone: The CDR3 end is not reached by the read, which stops 3 residues before it; the germline J gene fills it in. The chain uses TRBV20-1 and TRBJ2-1, with unresolved D. The CDR3 loop spans 13 amino acids. Germline V gives CDR1 DFQATT, CDR2 SNEGSKA (reference sequence). The V and J ends lost 4 bases and 4 bases respectively, with 11 bases between them. The CDR3 reads CSAMSLTYNEQFF. The part of the CDR3 DNA that was read is TGCAGTGCTATGTCCCTCACTTACAATGAG.

As to this clone: From the germline J gene comes the end of the CDR3, since the read stops 3 residues before it. The chain joins TRBV18 to TRBJ2-3; 14 bases are a match to TRBD2. The CDR3 extends over 18 amino acids. The germline CDR1 and CDR2 sequences are KGHSH and LQKENI. The ends lost 1 base at V and 4 bases at J; junction bases unmatched: 7. The CDR3 region is CASSPRPPTSGRADTQYF. The covered CDR3 bases are TGTGCCAGCTCACCACGACCGCCGACTAGCGGGAGGGCAGATACG.

In the case of this clone: The read finishes 3 residues shy of the CDR3 end, and the germline J gene is used to complete it. The chain links TRBV19 to TRBJ1-2, with TRBD1 matching over 12 bases. The CDR3 runs to 16 residues. The germline gives CDR1 LNHDA, CDR2 SQIVND (reference sequence). With V trimmed by 5 bases and J by 4 bases, 8 bases remained unmatched. The sequenced part of the CDR3 DNA is TGTGCCAGTAGTTCACCCGGGACAGGGGGCGCCTATGGC. Its translation: CASSSPGTGGAYG. In full, the CDR3 is CASSSPGTGGAYGYTF.

Details on this clone: Read coverage stops 3 residues before the CDR3 terminus; the germline J gene supplies the remainder. V usage is TRBV6-1 and J usage is TRBJ2-3; 7 bases are a match to TRBD1. This CDR3 is 14 amino acids long. Germline loops: CDR1 MNHNS, CDR2 SASEGT. CDR3 region: CASSEGTGNQPQYF. Incomplete CDR3 DNA: TGTGCCAGCAGTGAAGGGACAGGTAATCAGCCG.

With regard to this clone: The read ends 3 residues before the CDR3 terminus; that terminus is restored from the germline J gene. The chain links TRBV7-8 to TRBJ2-7, with D unclear. Trimming took off 4 bases at V and 5 bases at J, with 24 bases between the two ends. CDR1 is SGHVS, CDR2 FQNEAQ, per germline. CDR3 length equals 17 residues. CDR3 amino acids: CASSSVSKGVGLDEQYF. The sequenced CDR3 bases are TGTGCCAGCAGCTCAGTCTCTAAGGGCGTGGGTCTCGACGAG.

Points on this clone: From the germline J gene comes the end of the CDR3, since the read stops 3 residues before it. The rearrangement uses TRBV20-1 and TRBJ2-1; 15 positions agree with TRBD2. The CDR3 is 19 amino acids. V lost 6 bases to trimming and J lost 0 bases; unmatched junction nucleotides: 12. Germline CDR1 DFQATT, CDR2 SNEGSKA (reference sequence). The CDR3 here is CSAKDAGLAGGLSYNEQFF. The CDR3 bases that were read are TGCAGTGCAAAAGACGCGGGACTAGCGGGGGGCCTCTCCTACAATGAG.

About this clone: The CDR3 end falls 3 residues outside the read, so it is completed with the germline J gene. This chain joins TRBV5-6 and TRBJ2-7, with a tentative D call TRBD1 (6 bases). The CDR3 has 13 residues. Trimming cost V 4 bases and J 2 bases, with 10 bases left between them. CDR1 and CDR2 from the germline V gene are SGHDT and YYEEEE. The sequenced CDR3 bases are TGTGCCAGCAGCCACAGGGTCACCTACGAG. Amino acid sequence: CASSHRVTYE. The full CDR3 protein reads CASSHRVTYEQYF.

On this clone itself: The read ends 3 residues shy of where the CDR3 ends; the end is completed using the germline J gene. V gene TRBV29-1 combines with J gene TRBJ2-1, with 9 bases fitting TRBD1. The CDR3 has 14 residues. The J segment lost 6 bases and the V segment lost 6 bases, leaving 9 bases of the junction unmatched. Germline assignment: CDR1 SQVTM and CDR2 ANQGSEA. CDR3 loop: CSVGTGKPGNEQFF. CDR3 bases read: TGCAGCGTCGGGACAGGGAAACCTGGCAATGAG.

In the case of this clone: The read finishes 3 residues shy of the CDR3 end, and the germline J gene is used to complete it. The rearrangement links TRBV7-3 to TRBJ2-1; perhaps TRBD1 as D (5 bases). The germline gives CDR1 SGHTA, CDR2 FQGTGA. The CDR3 spans 13 residues. Deletions cut 3 bases from V and 5 bases from J, with 8 bases between. CDR3 protein: CASSFSGNNEQFF. The sequenced part of the CDR3 DNA is TGTGCCAGCAGCTTTTCAGGGAACAATGAG.